This is a list of T cell receptor beta chains from one sample in a study of vaccination effects on CD4 cells after COVID-19. Their antigens remain unidentified. The table came from immunoSEQ multiplex PCR; TCRdb's copy has only in-frame clones and leaves some out. The sample lists tens of thousands of clones, around 80% occurring once. The sequencing used CD4+ T cells from PBMCs cultured with HIV peptides, collected before COVID-19 vaccination. The receptors were sampled from a human donor who had a prior SARS-CoV-2 infection. CDR3s include the opening cysteine and the closing phenylalanine or tryptophan. Fields, in order: V gene, clone size, D gene, J gene, CDR3 protein, CDR3 DNA. The D gene is left open where the match is weak. Clone sizes are given selectively: once, few, many, or a class where the clone is expanded.

TRBV6-5	-	-	TRBJ2-7	CASSYGAGLPYEQYF	TGTGCCAGCAGTTACGGGGCGGGACTCCCCTACGAGCAGTACTTC
TRBV7-8	-	-	TRBJ2-7	CASSLLRDIDYEQYF	TGTGCCAGCAGCCTACTCCGGGACATCGACTACGAGCAGTACTTC
TRBV5-1	few	-	TRBJ2-4	CASSLVTGYEGSRYF	TGCGCCAGCAGCTTGGTGACGGGGTATGAAGGCTCTCGGTACTTC
TRBV5-4	few	-	TRBJ2-7	CASSLFGLVDEQYF	TGTGCCAGCAGCTTGTTCGGCCTAGTCGACGAGCAGTACTTC
TRBV5-6	-	-	TRBJ1-3	CASSSLGGRTGNTIYF	TGTGCCAGCAGCTCCTTAGGGGGGAGGACTGGAAACACCATATATTTT
TRBV9	-	-	TRBJ1-5	CASSVGGYSNQPQHF	TGTGCCAGCAGCGTAGGGGGGTACAGCAATCAGCCCCAGCATTTT
TRBV7-9	-	-	TRBJ2-1	CAYNSGGDEQFF	TGTGCCTATAATTCGGGTGGGGATGAGCAGTTCTTC
TRBV7-8	once	-	TRBJ2-1	CASSLGGRSLSSYNEQFF	TGTGCCAGCAGCTTAGGCGGCAGATCCTTAAGCTCCTACAATGAGCAGTTCTTC
TRBV2	once	TRBD2	TRBJ2-5	CASSPSGSTETQYF	TGTGCCAGCAGTCCCAGCGGGAGTACAGAGACCCAGTACTTC
TRBV19	once	-	TRBJ2-5	CASSADRYQETQYF	TGTGCCAGTAGTGCCGACAGGTACCAAGAGACCCAGTACTTC
TRBV7-9	-	-	TRBJ2-3	CASSSGTSADTQYF	TGTGCCAGCAGCTCCGGGACATCCGCAGATACGCAGTATTTT
TRBV7-2	-	-	TRBJ1-2	CASSLPLHRGYTF	TGTGCCAGCAGCTTACCTCTGCACCGTGGCTACACCTTC
TRBV28	-	TRBD1	TRBJ1-5	CASSVTDREDQPQHF	TGTGCCAGCAGTGTCACGGACAGGGAAGATCAGCCCCAGCATTTT
TRBV20-1	-	-	TRBJ1-1	CSARVGPEAFF	TGCAGTGCTAGAGTGGGCCCTGAAGCTTTCTTT
TRBV30	-	-	TRBJ2-2	CAWSIRELLTGELFF	TGTGCCTGGAGTATACGGGAGCTCCTCACCGGGGAGCTGTTTTTT
TRBV5-4	once	-	TRBJ2-3	CASKAYAGSTDTQYF	TGTGCCAGCAAAGCTTACGCGGGGTCCACAGATACGCAGTATTTT
TRBV3-1/TRBV3-2	few	-	TRBJ1-2	CASSHRGLLYGYTF	TGTGCCAGCAGCCATCGAGGGCTCCTCTATGGCTACACCTTC
TRBV6-5	once	TRBD1	TRBJ1-6	CASSRGQGESPLHF	TGTGCCAGCAGCAGGGGACAGGGGGAGTCACCCCTCCACTTT
TRBV2	-	-	TRBJ1-5	CASSDRTGNQPQHF	TGTGCCAGCAGTGACAGGACCGGCAATCAGCCCCAGCATTTT
TRBV19	-	TRBD2	TRBJ2-3	CASRWGGADTQYF	TGTGCCAGTAGATGGGGGGGTGCAGATACGCAGTATTTT
TRBV19	once	-	TRBJ2-2	CATGHQNTGELFF	TGTGCCACAGGACATCAGAACACCGGGGAGCTGTTTTTT
TRBV7-8	-	-	TRBJ2-1	CASSLRSVTSNEQFF	TGTGCCAGCAGCTTAAGGAGCGTCACTAGTAATGAGCAGTTCTTC
TRBV27	-	TRBD1	TRBJ1-5	CASSLLGQLGQPQHF	TGTGCCAGCAGTTTACTGGGACAGCTTGGTCAGCCCCAGCATTTT